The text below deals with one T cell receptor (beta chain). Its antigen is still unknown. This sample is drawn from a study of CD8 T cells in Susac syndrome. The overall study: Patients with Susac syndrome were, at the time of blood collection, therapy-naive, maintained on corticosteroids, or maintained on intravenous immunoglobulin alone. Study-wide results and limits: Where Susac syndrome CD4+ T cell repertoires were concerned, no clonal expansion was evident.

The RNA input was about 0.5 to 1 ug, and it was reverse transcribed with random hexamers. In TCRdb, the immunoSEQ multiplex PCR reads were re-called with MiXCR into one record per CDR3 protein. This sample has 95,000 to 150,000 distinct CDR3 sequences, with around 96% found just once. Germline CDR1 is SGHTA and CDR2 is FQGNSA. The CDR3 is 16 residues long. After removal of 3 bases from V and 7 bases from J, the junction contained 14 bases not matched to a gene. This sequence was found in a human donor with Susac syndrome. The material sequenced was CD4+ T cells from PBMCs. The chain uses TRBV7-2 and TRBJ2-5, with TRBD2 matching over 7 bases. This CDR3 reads CASSFPQTSRSRTQYF. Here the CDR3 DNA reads TGTGCCAGCAGCTTCCCCCAGACTAGCAGGTCCAGGACCCAGTACTTC.